A single sample is the source of the 20 T cell receptor beta chains below, sequenced in a study of vaccination effects on CD4 cells after COVID-19 (dated by TCRdb to between 2021 and 2024). No antigens are known for them. The library was built by means of the immunoSEQ multiplex PCR assay. TCRdb took this table from immuneACCESS and kept in-frame rearrangements with V and J called. Such tables lack part of the clones; where checked against another copy, unresolved V genes explain under half of the gap, and the rest is unexplained. Across this sample there are about 14,000 clones, with less than 85% seen only once. The top ten clonotypes cover roughly 25% of the sample. To identify antigen-specific CD4+ T cell clonotypes by their expansion, the ViraFEST assay first stimulated PBMC with viral peptide pools and then applied TCR sequencing. After roughly 11 days of culture, CD4+ T cells were isolated with the EasySep CD4+ T cell isolation kit.

Material: CD4+ T cells from PBMCs cultured with HCoV-229E spike peptides, obtained before COVID-19 vaccination. The sample's cell subset or site label, decoded: HCoV-229E spike overlapping peptide pool stimulation. The receptor set was obtained from a human donor who received a COVID-19 vaccine.

This chain joins TRBV5-1 and TRBJ2-2; D gene uncertain. V was shortened by 5 bases and J by 0 bases, with 5 bases between the two germline ends. The CDR3 is 13 residues long. CDR1 and CDR2 (germline): SGHRS, YFSETQ. CDR3 region: CASRPANTGELFF. The CDR3 DNA is TGCGCCAGCAGGCCGGCGAACACCGGGGAGCTGTTTTTT.

This clone was seen a few times. The chain uses TRBV25-1 and TRBJ2-6; tentatively, D is TRBD2 (7 bases). Trimming stripped 7 bases from V and 15 bases from J, with 16 bases between. The CDR3 is made up of 12 amino acids. CDR1 MGHDK and CDR2 SYGVNS come from the germline V gene. The CDR3 sequence is CASTGGRGDLTF. In DNA form, the CDR3 reads TGTGCCAGCACGGGGGGCCGGGGAGACCTGACTTTC.

This clone has more than one count but fewer than ten. The rearrangement links TRBV4-2 to TRBJ2-5; D call uncertain. The CDR3 is 13 residues long. Germline CDR1 is LGHNA and CDR2 is YNFKEQ. The germline V and J ends were trimmed by 1 base and 0 bases, with 3 bases remaining between them. The CDR3 loop is CASSQGNQETQYF. The CDR3 nucleotides are TGTGCCAGCAGCCAAGGTAACCAAGAGACCCAGTACTTC.

The J gene is TRBJ2-5, the V gene TRBV4-1; 10 positions agree with TRBD2. CDR1 MGHRA and CDR2 YSYEKL come from the germline V gene. CDR3 size: 15 residues. The ends lost 4 bases at V and 2 bases at J; junction bases unmatched: 4. In DNA form, the CDR3 reads TGCGCCAGCAGCCCACTAGCGGGGACTCAAGAGACCCAGTACTTC. Encoded protein: CASSPLAGTQETQYF.

The rearrangement joins TRBV24-1 to TRBJ1-4; 8 nucleotides match TRBD1. The CDR3 length is 15 residues. Germline CDR1 and CDR2: KGHDR and SFDVKD. The J segment lost 12 bases and the V segment lost 0 bases, leaving 8 bases of the junction unmatched. This CDR3 reads CATSDLVQGVGELFF. In DNA form, the CDR3 reads TGTGCCACCAGTGATTTGGTACAGGGGGTTGGGGAACTGTTTTTT.

V is TRBV28 and J is TRBJ2-3, with TRBD2 matching over 9 bases. The CDR3 totals 15 residues. V was pared by 6 bases and J by 3 bases, with 7 bases of the junction left unmatched. Germline-derived CDR1 and CDR2 are MDHEN and SYDVKM. CDR3 sequence (DNA): TGTGCCAGCAGACATAGCGGGAGAAAGACAGATACGCAGTATTTT. Translating gives CASRHSGRKTDTQYF.

This chain joins TRBV9 and TRBJ1-3, with 7 nucleotides matching TRBD1. Per germline, CDR1 SGDLS and CDR2 YYNGEE. The CDR3 is 15 amino acids. The V and J ends lost 4 bases and 4 bases, in that order; junction bases with no gene match: 8. In DNA form, the CDR3 reads TGTGCCAGCAGCACCAGACAGGGAGGCGGAAACACCATATATTTT. Protein product: CASSTRQGGGNTIYF.

The CDR3: CASSQVAGVSWNEQFF. The DNA of the CDR3 is TGTGCCAGCAGCCAAGTAGCGGGGGTATCGTGGAATGAGCAGTTCTTC. The chain couples TRBV3-1 (or the pseudogene TRBV3-2) to TRBJ2-1, with 9 bases aligning to TRBD2. Per germline, CDR1 LGHDT and CDR2 YNNKEL (reference sequence). This CDR3 has 16 residues. The trim removed 1 base at V and 7 bases at J, leaving 8 bases unmatched.

This clone has more than one count but fewer than ten. This sequence joins TRBV12-3 or TRBV12-4 and TRBJ1-5; unclear D gene. This CDR3 spans 13 amino acids. V was cut by 3 bases and J by 1 base, with 4 bases left in between. CDR3 sequence reads: CASSFGSNQPQHF. For the CDR3, the DNA is TGTGCCAGCAGTTTTGGGAGCAATCAGCCCCAGCATTTT.

The J gene is TRBJ2-5, the V gene TRBV5-4; 7 bases match TRBD2. Germline V lookup: CDR1 SGHNT, CDR2 YYREEE (reference sequence). The V gene end was trimmed by 4 bases and the J gene end by 5 bases; junction bases not matched to a gene: 5. This CDR3 has 13 amino acids. CDR3 residues: CASSISGAETQYF. CDR3 coding DNA: TGTGCCAGCAGCATCAGCGGGGCGGAGACCCAGTACTTC.

This clone was recorded once. The V and J genes are TRBV6-4 and TRBJ2-2; D gene uncertain. CDR1 MRHNA and CDR2 SNTAGT come from the germline V gene. This CDR3 has 13 amino acids. The germline V and J ends were trimmed by 6 bases and 5 bases, with 10 bases remaining between them. CDR3 nucleotides: TGTGCCAGCAGCTCTCTGGCGACCGGGGAGCTGTTTTTT. It encodes CASSSLATGELFF.

This sequence joins TRBV7-8 and TRBJ1-4; D possibly corresponds to TRBD1 (5 bases). The CDR3 length is 15 residues. The ends were cut back, 5 bases at V and 8 bases at J, with 18 bases in the middle. The germline V gene encodes CDR1 SGHVS and CDR2 FQNEAQ. DNA of the CDR3: TGTGCCAGCAGCATCTCGGGACTTATGGAGGAAAAACTGTTTTTT. Amino acid sequence: CASSISGLMEEKLFF.

Only a few counts were recorded for this clone. The CDR3 DNA is TGCGCCAGCAGTCAGGGGGGGAATTCACCCCTCCACTTT. Residues: CASSQGGNSPLHF. The chain links TRBV5-1 to TRBJ1-6; 7 nucleotides align to TRBD1. This CDR3 is built from 13 residues. V was clipped by 5 bases and J by 7 bases; unmatched bases: 3. Germline CDR1 is SGHRS and CDR2 is YFSETQ. Full variable domain (missing parts from reference TRBV5-1 and TRBJ1-6): KAGVTQTPRYLIKTRGQQVTLSCSPISGHRSVSWYQQTPGQGLQFLFEYFSETQRNKGNFPGRFSGRQFSNSRSEMNVSTLELGDSALYLCASSQGGNSPLHFGNGTRLTVT.

The table lists this clone with a count of one. The J gene is TRBJ2-4, the V gene TRBV21-1. TRBV21-1 is classified as a pseudogene. The CDR3 contains 17 residues. CDR3 in DNA: TGTGCCAGCAGCAAAGTGTGGAAGTCAATAGCCAAAAACATTCAGTACTTC. It is translated as CASSKVWKSIAKNIQYF.

J is TRBJ1-2 and V is TRBV19; the D is unclear. This CDR3 comprises 15 residues. V was cut by 5 bases and J by 0 bases, with 13 bases left in between. Germline CDR1 and CDR2: LNHDA and SQIVND (reference sequence). The CDR3 DNA follows: TGTGCCAGTAGTTCTACGGGAGCCACTAACTATGGCTACACCTTC. Its protein product is CASSSTGATNYGYTF.

This clone was observed a few times. V usage is TRBV28 and J usage is TRBJ2-5, with 8 bases fitting TRBD2. The V segment lost 6 bases and the J segment 5 bases; nucleotides outside the gene matches: 11. CDR3 length equals 15 residues. The germline gives CDR1 MDHEN, CDR2 SYDVKM. The CDR3 DNA is TGTGCCAGCAGGGGGACGGGAGGGCCGGGGGAGACCCAGTACTTC. This gives the protein CASRGTGGPGETQYF.

The V and J genes are TRBV19 and TRBJ2-3, with 11 nucleotides matching TRBD2. The CDR3 runs 15 residues. Germline values: CDR1 LNHDA, CDR2 SQIVND (reference sequence). The V segment lost 8 bases and the J segment 3 bases; nucleotides outside the gene matches: 7. The CDR3 spells CASASTSGSTDTQYF. Written as DNA, the CDR3 is TGTGCCAGTGCCTCCACTAGCGGGAGTACAGATACGCAGTATTTT.

CDR3 in DNA: TGCGCCAGCAGCCGGGACAGGGGAAACACCATATATTTT. Translation: CASSRDRGNTIYF. The chain recombines TRBV4-3 with TRBJ1-3; 8 bases are a match to TRBD1. Germline V CDR1 and CDR2: LGHNA, YSLEER. The CDR3 covers 13 residues. J lost 4 bases, V lost 4 bases, and 0 bases had no gene match.

V and J are TRBV10-3 and TRBJ2-1; 9 bases fit TRBD2. Looked up from germline, CDR1 is ENHRY and CDR2 is SYGVKD. The length of the CDR3 is 19 residues. V shed 0 bases, J shed 0 bases, and the junction held 9 bases outside the gene matches. The CDR3 reads CAISESAGLAQSSYNEQFF. The CDR3 nucleotides are TGTGCCATCAGTGAGTCGGCTGGACTAGCGCAGAGCTCCTACAATGAGCAGTTCTTC.

V usage is TRBV6-2 or TRBV6-3 and J usage is TRBJ2-4; a possible D gene is TRBD2 (7 bases). Germline CDR1 reads MNHEY; CDR2 reads SVGEGT. The CDR3 covers 19 residues. V was clipped by 2 bases and J by 6 bases, with 26 bases between them. CDR3 in DNA: TGTGCCAGCAGTTACCCTGCGGCGAGGGGGGGCGCCCTGGGAAACATTCAGTACTTC. Protein: CASSYPAARGGALGNIQYF.